This T cell receptor (beta chain) is drawn from a study of metastatic and nonmetastatic thyroid tumors. The overall study: It was across blood and tumor or nodule tissue from malignant and benign thyroid patients that repertoires were compared.

As handled by the study authors: Built for papillary thyroid cancer, a distant-metastasis classifier drew on CDR3 differences across clinicopathological groups. From the PCR reads, TCRdb re-called clones with MiXCR. The V and J calls come from TCRdb's annotation, not from the publication. This sample has under 4,000 clones, with around 20% found just once. Remarks on this clone: Its target is unknown. At one end, the junction sequence differs from germline, possibly due to a read error.

CDR3 length: 14 amino acids. Germline values: CDR1 MNHEY, CDR2 SVGEGT. Overall study findings and caveats: Malignant tumors reportedly showed significantly higher TCR beta diversity than benign nodules in both blood and tumor.

No patient received treatment before thyroid surgery. The chain combines TRBV6-2 or TRBV6-3 with TRBJ2-1; 9 bases map to TRBD1. This sequence originates from a male donor with papillary thyroid cancer or a benign thyroid nodule (not recorded which). Some clones in this sample may be carry-over from other donors' samples. Sequencing was performed on tumor tissue. For the CDR3, the DNA is TGTGTCAGCAGAAGAGGGACAGGGAATGGTGAGCAGTTCTTC. It translates to CVSRRGTGNGEQFF.